This T cell receptor (beta chain) was recovered during a study of cytomegalovirus exposure and HLA in healthy donors. Findings and caveats of the study: Among the most significant clusters, several appeared linked to common viral pathogens in a later analysis.

To note about this clone: The antigen is undetermined.

Donors were ostensibly healthy at sampling, although undocumented immune exposures were probable. The PCR employed 60 Vbeta primers together with 13 Jbeta primers. Sequenced by immunoSEQ multiplex PCR; TCRdb stores in-frame clones only, minus some. Its listing shows 60,000 to 80,000 clones. The CDR3 loop spans 14 amino acids. The V segment lost 7 bases and the J segment 7 bases; nucleotides outside the gene matches: 8. CDR1 and CDR2 (germline): SNHLY, FYNNEI. The receptor was isolated from a man aged 35-49 years in good health and CMV-seronegative. The V call is TRBV2, the J call TRBJ2-7; 12 bases align to TRBD2. The sample consisted of PBMCs. Here the CDR3 reads CASNPSGGDREQYF. In DNA form, the CDR3 reads TGTGCCAGCAACCCTAGCGGGGGGGATCGGGAGCAGTACTTC.